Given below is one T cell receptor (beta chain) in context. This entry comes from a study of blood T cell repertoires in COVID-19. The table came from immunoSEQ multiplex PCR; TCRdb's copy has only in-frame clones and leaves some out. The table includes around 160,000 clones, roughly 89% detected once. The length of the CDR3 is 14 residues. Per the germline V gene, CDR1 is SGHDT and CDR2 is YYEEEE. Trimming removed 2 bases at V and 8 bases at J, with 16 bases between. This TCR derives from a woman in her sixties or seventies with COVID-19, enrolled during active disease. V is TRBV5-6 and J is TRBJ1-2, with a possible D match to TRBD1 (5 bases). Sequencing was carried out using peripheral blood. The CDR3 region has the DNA TGTGCCAGCAGCTTCCGGGGGAAGGTCGACGGCTACACCTTC. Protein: CASSFRGKVDGYTF.